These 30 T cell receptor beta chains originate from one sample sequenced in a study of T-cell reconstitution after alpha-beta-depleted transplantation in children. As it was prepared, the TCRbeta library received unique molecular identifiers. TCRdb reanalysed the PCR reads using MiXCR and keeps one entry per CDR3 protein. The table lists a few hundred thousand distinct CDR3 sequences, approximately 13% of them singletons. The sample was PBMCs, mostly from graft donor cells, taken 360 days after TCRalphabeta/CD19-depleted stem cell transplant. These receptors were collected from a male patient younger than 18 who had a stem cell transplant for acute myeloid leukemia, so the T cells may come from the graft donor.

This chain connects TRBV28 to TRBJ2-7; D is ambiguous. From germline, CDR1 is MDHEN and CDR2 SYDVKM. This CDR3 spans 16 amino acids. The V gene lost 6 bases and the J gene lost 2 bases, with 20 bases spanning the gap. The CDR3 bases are TGTGCCAGCAGGTTTGCGGCAGGCTGGAACCCCTACGAGCAGTACTTC. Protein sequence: CASRFAAGWNPYEQYF. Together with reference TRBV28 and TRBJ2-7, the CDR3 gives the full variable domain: DVKVTQSSRYLVKRTGEKVFLECVQDMDHENMFWYRQDPGLGLRLIYFSYDVKMKEKGDIPEGYSVSREKKERFSLILESASTNQTSMYLCASRFAAGWNPYEQYFGPGTRLTVT.

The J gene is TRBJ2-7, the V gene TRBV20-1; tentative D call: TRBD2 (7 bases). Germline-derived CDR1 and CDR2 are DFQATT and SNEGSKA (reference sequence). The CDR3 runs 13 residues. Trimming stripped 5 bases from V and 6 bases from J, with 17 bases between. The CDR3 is CSARGGAAGEQYF. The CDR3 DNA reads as TGCAGTGCTCGAGGGGGGGCGGCGGGCGAGCAGTACTTC.

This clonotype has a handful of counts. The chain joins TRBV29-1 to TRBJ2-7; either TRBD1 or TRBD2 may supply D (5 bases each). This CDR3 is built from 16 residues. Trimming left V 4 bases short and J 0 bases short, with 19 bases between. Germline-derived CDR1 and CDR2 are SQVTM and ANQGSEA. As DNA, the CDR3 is TGCAGCGTTGGGTCAGCGGAAACTGGGGGCTCCTACGAGCAGTACTTC. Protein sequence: CSVGSAETGGSYEQYF.

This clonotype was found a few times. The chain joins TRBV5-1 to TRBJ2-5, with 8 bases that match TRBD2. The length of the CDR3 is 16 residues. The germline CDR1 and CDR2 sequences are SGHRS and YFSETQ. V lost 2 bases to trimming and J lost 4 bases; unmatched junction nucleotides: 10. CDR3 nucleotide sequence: TGCGCCAGCAGCTTAGGGCTAGCGGGCCAGAGAGAGACCCAGTACTTC. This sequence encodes CASSLGLAGQRETQYF.

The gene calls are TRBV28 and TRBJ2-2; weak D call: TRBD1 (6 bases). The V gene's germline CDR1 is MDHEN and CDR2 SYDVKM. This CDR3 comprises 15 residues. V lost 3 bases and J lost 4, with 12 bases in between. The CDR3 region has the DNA TGTGCCAGCAGTTTCGAGGCAGGGGTCACCGGGGAGCTGTTTTTT. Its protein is CASSFEAGVTGELFF.

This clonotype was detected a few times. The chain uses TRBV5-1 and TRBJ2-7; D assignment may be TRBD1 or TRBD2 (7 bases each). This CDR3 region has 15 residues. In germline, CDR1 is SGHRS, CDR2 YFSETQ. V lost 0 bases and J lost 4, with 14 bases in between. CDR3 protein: CASSLGTGEGYEQYF. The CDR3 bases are TGCGCCAGCAGCTTGGGAACAGGGGAGGGTTACGAGCAGTACTTC.

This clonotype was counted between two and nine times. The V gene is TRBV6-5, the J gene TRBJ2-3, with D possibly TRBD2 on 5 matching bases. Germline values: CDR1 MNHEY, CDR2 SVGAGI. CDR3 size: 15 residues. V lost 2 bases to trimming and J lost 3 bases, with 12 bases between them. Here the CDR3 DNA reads TGTGCCAGCAGTTACATGGGGAGCCGGACAGATACGCAGTATTTT. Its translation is CASSYMGSRTDTQYF.

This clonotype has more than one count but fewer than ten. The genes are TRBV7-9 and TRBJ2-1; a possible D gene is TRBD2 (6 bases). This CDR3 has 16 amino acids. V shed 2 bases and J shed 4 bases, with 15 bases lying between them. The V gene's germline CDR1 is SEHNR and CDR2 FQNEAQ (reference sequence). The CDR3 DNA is TGTGCCAGCAGCTTAAAAGGGACTCTTTATTACAATGAGCAGTTCTTC. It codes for CASSLKGTLYYNEQFF.

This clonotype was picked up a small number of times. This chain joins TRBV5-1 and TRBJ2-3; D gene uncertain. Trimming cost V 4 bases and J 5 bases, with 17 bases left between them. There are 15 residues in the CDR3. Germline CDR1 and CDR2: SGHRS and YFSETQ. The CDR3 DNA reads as TGCGCCAGCAGCCCCCAGGTCCCACGTGGAGATACGCAGTATTTT. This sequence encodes CASSPQVPRGDTQYF.

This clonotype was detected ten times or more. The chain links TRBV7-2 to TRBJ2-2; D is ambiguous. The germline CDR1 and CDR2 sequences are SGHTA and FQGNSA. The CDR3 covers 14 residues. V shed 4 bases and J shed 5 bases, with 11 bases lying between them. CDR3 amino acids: CASSWDWGTGELFF. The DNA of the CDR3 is TGTGCCAGCAGCTGGGATTGGGGAACCGGGGAGCTGTTTTTT.

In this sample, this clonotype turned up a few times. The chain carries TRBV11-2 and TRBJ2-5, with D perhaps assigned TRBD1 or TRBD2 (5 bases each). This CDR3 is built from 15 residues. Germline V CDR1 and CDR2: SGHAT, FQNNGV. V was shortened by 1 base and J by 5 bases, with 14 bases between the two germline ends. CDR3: CASSLGPGTLETQYF. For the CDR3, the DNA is TGTGCCAGCAGCTTAGGTCCAGGGACCTTGGAGACCCAGTACTTC.

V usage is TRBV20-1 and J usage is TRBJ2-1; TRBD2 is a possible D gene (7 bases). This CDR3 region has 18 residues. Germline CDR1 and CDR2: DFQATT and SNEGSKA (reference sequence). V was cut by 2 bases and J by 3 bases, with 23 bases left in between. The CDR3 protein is CSARSMGGAGENYNEQFF. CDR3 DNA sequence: TGCAGTGCTAGATCCATGGGGGGGGCGGGGGAGAACTACAATGAGCAGTTCTTC.

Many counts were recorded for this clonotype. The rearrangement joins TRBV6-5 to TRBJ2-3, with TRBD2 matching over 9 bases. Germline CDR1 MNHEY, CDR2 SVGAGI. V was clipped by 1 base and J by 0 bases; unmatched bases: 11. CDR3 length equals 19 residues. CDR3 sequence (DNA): TGTGCCAGCAGTTACTTCCCGGGACTAGCTGCCTTTAGCACAGATACGCAGTATTTT. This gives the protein CASSYFPGLAAFSTDTQYF.

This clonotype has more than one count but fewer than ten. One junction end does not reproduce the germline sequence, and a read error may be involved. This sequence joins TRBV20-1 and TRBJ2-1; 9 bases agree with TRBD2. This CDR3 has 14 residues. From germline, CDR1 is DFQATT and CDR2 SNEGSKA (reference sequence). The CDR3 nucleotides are TGCAGTGCTGTAGCGGGAGCTTCCTCCAATGAGCAGTTCTTC. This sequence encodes CSAVAGASSNEQFF.

The CDR3 DNA is TGCAGTGCCCTACGACAGGGGCAGATATTCGGGAATTCACCCCTCCACTTT. Protein sequence: CSALRQGQIFGNSPLHF. The J gene is TRBJ1-6, the V gene TRBV20-1, with 8 bases aligning to TRBD1. CDR3 length equals 17 residues. Unmatched junction bases numbered 17, after V lost 6 bases and J lost 7 bases. Germline V CDR1 and CDR2: DFQATT, SNEGSKA (reference sequence).

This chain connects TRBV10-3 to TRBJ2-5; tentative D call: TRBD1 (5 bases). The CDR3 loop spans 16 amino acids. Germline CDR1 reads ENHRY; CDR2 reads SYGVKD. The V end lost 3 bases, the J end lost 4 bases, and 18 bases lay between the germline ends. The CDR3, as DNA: TGTGCCATCAGTGATCCCAGGGTAACCCTCGGAGAGACCCAGTACTTC. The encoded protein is CAISDPRVTLGETQYF.

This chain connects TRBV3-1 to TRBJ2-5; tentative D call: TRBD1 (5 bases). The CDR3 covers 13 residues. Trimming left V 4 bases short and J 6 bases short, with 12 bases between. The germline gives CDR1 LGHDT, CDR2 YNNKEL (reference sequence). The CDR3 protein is CASSPPGPQTQYF. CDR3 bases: TGTGCCAGCAGCCCCCCAGGGCCACAGACCCAGTACTTC.

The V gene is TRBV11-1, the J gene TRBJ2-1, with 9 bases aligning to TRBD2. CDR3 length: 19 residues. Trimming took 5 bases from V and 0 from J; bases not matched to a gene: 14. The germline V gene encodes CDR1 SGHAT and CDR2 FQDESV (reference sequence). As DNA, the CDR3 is TGTGCCAGCAGCCGGGGGGGTAGCGGGAGTTTCTTCTCCTACAATGAGCAGTTCTTC. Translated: CASSRGGSGSFFSYNEQFF.

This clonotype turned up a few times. In DNA form, the CDR3 reads TGTGCCAGCAGCCAAAGGGTGCTGTTAAACACCGGGGAGCTGTTTTTT. This gives the protein CASSQRVLLNTGELFF. The chain recombines TRBV3-1 with TRBJ2-2; D gene uncertain. Germline lookup yields CDR1 LGHDT and CDR2 YNNKEL (reference sequence). Deletions cut 2 bases from V and 2 bases from J, with 12 bases between. This CDR3 is built from 16 residues.

CDR3 bases: TGTGCCAGCAGCTTGGTCGGGACTAGCGGGAGCGAGCAGTACTTC. It encodes CASSLVGTSGSEQYF. The J gene is TRBJ2-7, the V gene TRBV7-2, with TRBD2 matching 14 bases. The germline V gene has CDR1 SGHTA and CDR2 FQGNSA. V was pared by 3 bases and J by 6 bases, with 4 bases of the junction left unmatched. CDR3 length: 15 amino acids.

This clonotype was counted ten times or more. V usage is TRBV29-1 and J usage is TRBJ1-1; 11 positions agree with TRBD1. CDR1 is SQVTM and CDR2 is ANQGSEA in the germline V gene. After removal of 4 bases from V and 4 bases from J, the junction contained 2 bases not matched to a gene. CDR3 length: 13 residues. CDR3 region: CSVGDRGATEAFF. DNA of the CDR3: TGCAGCGTTGGGGACAGGGGGGCCACTGAAGCTTTCTTT.

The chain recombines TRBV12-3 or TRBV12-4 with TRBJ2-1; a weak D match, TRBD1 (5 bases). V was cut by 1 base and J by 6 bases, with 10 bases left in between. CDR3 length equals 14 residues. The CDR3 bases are TGTGCCAGCAGTTTAGAGGCAGGGTTCAATGAGCAGTTCTTC. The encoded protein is CASSLEAGFNEQFF.

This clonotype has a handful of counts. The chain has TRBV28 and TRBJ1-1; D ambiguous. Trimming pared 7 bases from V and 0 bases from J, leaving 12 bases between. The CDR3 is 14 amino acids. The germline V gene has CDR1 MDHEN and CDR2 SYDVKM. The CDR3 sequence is CASMSLEVNTEAFF. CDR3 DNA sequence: TGTGCCAGCATGTCCCTGGAGGTGAACACTGAAGCTTTCTTT.

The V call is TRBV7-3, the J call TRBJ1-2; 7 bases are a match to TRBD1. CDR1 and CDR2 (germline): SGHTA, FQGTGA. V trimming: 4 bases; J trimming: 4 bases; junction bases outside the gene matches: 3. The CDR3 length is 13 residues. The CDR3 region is CASSSTGVYGYTF. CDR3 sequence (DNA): TGTGCCAGCAGCTCTACAGGGGTCTATGGCTACACCTTC.

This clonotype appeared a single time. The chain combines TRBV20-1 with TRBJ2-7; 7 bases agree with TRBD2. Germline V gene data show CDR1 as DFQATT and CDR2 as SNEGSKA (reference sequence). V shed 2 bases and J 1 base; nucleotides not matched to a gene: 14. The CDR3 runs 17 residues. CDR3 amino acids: CSARSLGRASGSYEQYF. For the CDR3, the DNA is TGCAGTGCTAGATCCTTAGGGAGGGCCTCAGGGTCCTACGAGCAGTACTTC.

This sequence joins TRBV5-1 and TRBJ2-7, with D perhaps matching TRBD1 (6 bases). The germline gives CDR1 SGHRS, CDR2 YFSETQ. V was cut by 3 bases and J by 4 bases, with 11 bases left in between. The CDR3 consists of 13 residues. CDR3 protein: CASSSGVRYEQYF. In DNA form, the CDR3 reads TGCGCCAGCAGCTCAGGGGTACGGTACGAGCAGTACTTC.

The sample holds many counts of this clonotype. CDR3 DNA sequence: TGTGCCACCAGTGAAAGCGGGGGCTCACAGAGGGGCTACGAGCAGTACTTC. It is translated as CATSESGGSQRGYEQYF. The rearrangement links TRBV24-1 to TRBJ2-7, with 8 nucleotides matching TRBD2. The trim removed 4 bases at V and 3 bases at J, leaving 13 bases unmatched. The CDR3 has 17 amino acids. CDR1 and CDR2 from the germline V gene are KGHDR and SFDVKD.

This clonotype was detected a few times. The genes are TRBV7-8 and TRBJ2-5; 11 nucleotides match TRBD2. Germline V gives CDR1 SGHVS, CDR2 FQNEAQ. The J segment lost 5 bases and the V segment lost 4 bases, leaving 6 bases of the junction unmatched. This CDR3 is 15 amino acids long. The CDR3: CASSSRLAGWETQYF. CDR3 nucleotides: TGTGCCAGCAGCTCGAGACTAGCGGGATGGGAGACCCAGTACTTC.

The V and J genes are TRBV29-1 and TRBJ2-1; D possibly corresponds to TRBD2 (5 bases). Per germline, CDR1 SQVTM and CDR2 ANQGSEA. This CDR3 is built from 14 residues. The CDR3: CTFTRRAFYNEQFF. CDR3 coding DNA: TGCACCTTCACGCGGCGGGCCTTTTACAATGAGCAGTTCTTC.

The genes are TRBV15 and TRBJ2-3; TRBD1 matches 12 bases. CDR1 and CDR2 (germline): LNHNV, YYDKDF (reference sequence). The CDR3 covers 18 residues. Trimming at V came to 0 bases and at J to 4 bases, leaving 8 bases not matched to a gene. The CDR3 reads CATSRDFIGTGGPDTQYF. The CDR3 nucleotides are TGTGCCACCAGCAGAGATTTCATAGGGACAGGGGGCCCAGATACGCAGTATTTT.